This T cell receptor (beta chain) was profiled in a study of blood T cell repertoires in COVID-19. On the study more broadly: Sites in the United States, Italy and Spain provided acute and convalescent COVID-19 samples. From T cells, B-cell-depleted T cells, or PBMCs came the material, which was cDNA or gDNA.

The CDR3 loop spans 19 amino acids. V was clipped by 4 bases and J by 2 bases; unmatched bases: 20. From germline, CDR1 is SGHRS and CDR2 YFSETQ. Authors' data handling: It was from reference gene primer amplification that nucleated cell counts were estimated. Assay used: immunoSEQ multiplex PCR; TCRdb lists only in-frame clones, some missing. V, J and clone size are those of that table, while D and trimming were read from the DNA. Of under 300,000 clones in the sample, 80% to 90% were seen once. The sequenced sample was peripheral blood. The V call is TRBV5-1, the J call TRBJ1-2; TRBD1 matches 7 bases. The TCR originated in a woman in her thirties or forties who had recovered from COVID-19. DNA for the CDR3: TGCGCCAGCAGCCGAGGTGACATAGGGACAGACAATTCCAACTATGGCTACACCTTC. Translation gives CASSRGDIGTDNSNYGYTF.